Below, 32 T cell receptor beta chains from the same sample are listed, as sequenced in a study of blood T cell repertoires in COVID-19. Assay: immunoSEQ multiplex PCR; the TCRdb copy retains only in-frame clones and omits some. The table records about 270,000 clones, under 95% of them present only once. Specimen: PBMCs or T cells enriched from blood (not recorded which). Source of these receptors: a man aged 40-49 years who had been exposed to COVID-19.

The V and J genes are TRBV5-1 and TRBJ2-3; D is unclear. CDR1 is SGHRS and CDR2 is YFSETQ in the germline V gene. This CDR3 is built from 15 residues. Trimming stripped 3 bases from V and 0 bases from J, with 11 bases between. CDR3: CASSSRLQSTDTQYF. CDR3 coding DNA: TGCGCCAGCAGCTCAAGATTACAAAGCACAGATACGCAGTATTTT.

This clone was picked up one time. Here the CDR3 reads CASSYIRTGGSYGYTF. As DNA, the CDR3 is TGTGCCAGCAGCTACATTCGGACAGGGGGCAGCTATGGCTACACCTTC. The chain links TRBV6-5 to TRBJ1-2; 11 bases match TRBD1. The germline CDR1 and CDR2 sequences are MNHEY and SVGAGI. The CDR3 has 16 residues. V lost 6 bases, J lost 4 bases, and 10 bases stayed unmatched.

This sequence joins TRBV27 and TRBJ2-7; 9 positions match TRBD1. The CDR3 extends over 14 amino acids. The germline V gene encodes CDR1 MNHEY and CDR2 SMNVEV (reference sequence). V shed 9 bases and J 2 bases; nucleotides not matched to a gene: 8. The CDR3 DNA reads as TGTGCCAGTTCCGACGGACAGGGGACCTACGAGCAGTACTTC. It encodes CASSDGQGTYEQYF.

The chain employs TRBV21-1 and TRBJ1-4. TRBV21-1 is a documented pseudogene. The CDR3 is 10 amino acids. CDR3 amino acids: CASSIKKLFF. In nucleotides, the CDR3 is TGTGCCAGCAGCATTAAAAAACTGTTTTTT.

The table lists this clone with a few counts. The chain joins TRBV11-2 to TRBJ2-5, with 8 bases identical to TRBD1. V shed 2 bases and J 7 bases; nucleotides not matched to a gene: 6. The CDR3 spans 14 residues. Germline V gene sequence: CDR1 SGHAT, CDR2 FQNNGV. As DNA, the CDR3 is TGTGCCAGCAGCTTAACAGGGGGGTATGGGACCCAGTACTTC. It yields the protein CASSLTGGYGTQYF.

This chain connects TRBV12-5 to TRBJ2-2; TRBD2 agrees at 9 bases. This CDR3 has 17 residues. J was trimmed by 1 base and V by 2 bases; bases with no gene match: 5. Per the germline V gene, CDR1 is LGHNT and CDR2 is FRNRAP. DNA for the CDR3: TGTGCTAGTGGTTTGAGACTAGCGGACAGGAACACCGGGGAGCTGTTTTTT. Amino acids: CASGLRLADRNTGELFF.

This clone has only a few counts. The V gene is TRBV19, the J gene TRBJ2-2; D perhaps matches TRBD1 (7 bases). V was clipped by 5 bases and J by 0 bases, with 19 bases between them. Germline loops: CDR1 LNHDA, CDR2 SQIVND (reference sequence). The CDR3 contains 18 residues. DNA of the CDR3: TGTGCCAGTAGTGCGGGGACAGTGTTTGCCACGAACACCGGGGAGCTGTTTTTT. As protein: CASSAGTVFATNTGELFF.

This sequence joins TRBV7-9 and TRBJ1-6; perhaps TRBD1 as D (5 bases). The CDR3 is made up of 13 amino acids. Germline lookup yields CDR1 SEHNR and CDR2 FQNEAQ (reference sequence). Trimming pared 5 bases from V and 9 bases from J, leaving 11 bases between. This CDR3 reads CASSRDRTSPLHF. CDR3 DNA sequence: TGTGCCAGCAGCCGAGACAGAACTTCACCCCTCCACTTT.

V is TRBV27 and J is TRBJ2-5; no reliable D call. The germline V gene has CDR1 MNHEY and CDR2 SMNVEV (reference sequence). This CDR3 contains 14 residues. V was cut by 2 bases and J by 4 bases, with 11 bases left in between. CDR3 in amino acids: CASSLRVAGETQYF. In DNA form, the CDR3 reads TGTGCCAGCAGTTTACGGGTGGCCGGAGAGACCCAGTACTTC.

V gene TRBV9 combines with J gene TRBJ2-2; 10 nucleotides match TRBD2. The germline V gene encodes CDR1 SGDLS and CDR2 YYNGEE. This CDR3 spans 16 amino acids. With 4 bases clipped from V and 4 bases from J, the junction kept 7 bases outside the gene matches. The CDR3 loop reads CASSPQVAGGTGELFF. CDR3 in DNA: TGTGCCAGCAGCCCCCAGGTAGCGGGGGGCACCGGGGAGCTGTTTTTT.

This clone was detected only once. The chain has TRBV20-1 and TRBJ2-4; 9 nucleotides match TRBD2. CDR1 is DFQATT and CDR2 is SNEGSKA in the germline V gene (reference sequence). The CDR3 contains 17 residues. V lost 3 bases, J lost 3 bases, and 12 bases stayed unmatched. The chain's CDR3 is CSASDRSGRAIKNIQYF. The CDR3 DNA sequence: TGCAGTGCTAGTGATCGTAGCGGGAGAGCAATCAAAAACATTCAGTACTTC.

For this clone: At one end the junction does not follow the germline gene, possibly because of a read error. The gene calls are TRBV28 and TRBJ1-2; maybe TRBD1 (5 bases). Germline V gene sequence: CDR1 MDHEN, CDR2 SYDVKM. The CDR3 has 12 amino acids. The CDR3 DNA reads TGTGCCAGCCGTTTGGGGGGCTATGGCTACACCTTC. Protein: CASRLGGYGYTF.

The rearrangement joins TRBV27 to TRBJ2-7; a weak D match, TRBD1 (6 bases). This CDR3 is 12 amino acids long. Germline V gene sequence: CDR1 MNHEY, CDR2 SMNVEV (reference sequence). Trimming stripped 5 bases from V and 1 base from J, with 6 bases between. The CDR3 DNA sequence: TGTGCCAGCAGTACAGGGTCCTACGAGCAGTACTTC. Translating it yields CASSTGSYEQYF.

The chain combines TRBV7-9 with TRBJ1-5; maybe TRBD1 (6 bases). V lost 5 bases to trimming and J lost 7 bases, with 30 bases between them. The CDR3 contains 19 residues. Per the germline V gene, CDR1 is SEHNR and CDR2 is FQNEAQ (reference sequence). CDR3 loop: CASSRTEPIGTGQGQPQHF. The CDR3 nucleotides read TGTGCCAGCAGCCGAACCGAACCAATTGGGACGGGCCAGGGGCAGCCCCAGCATTTT. The whole variable domain, filled in from reference TRBV7-9 and TRBJ1-5, reads DTGVSQNPRHKITKRGQNVTFRCDPISEHNRLYWYRQTLGQGPEFLTYFQNEAQLEKSRLLSDRFSAERPKGSFSTLEIQRTEQGDSAMYLCASSRTEPIGTGQGQPQHFGDGTRLSIL.

The J gene is TRBJ1-2, the V gene TRBV27; D is undetermined. Trimming stripped 4 bases from V and 8 bases from J, with 14 bases between. The CDR3 consists of 13 residues. Germline CDR1 and CDR2: MNHEY and SMNVEV (reference sequence). CDR3 bases: TGTGCCAGCAGTTCCAGTCTCCGAACAGGCTACACCTTC. This translates into CASSSSLRTGYTF.

V is TRBV28 and J is TRBJ1-1; no firm D call. The CDR3 length is 15 residues. CDR1 is MDHEN, CDR2 SYDVKM, per germline. With 4 bases removed from V and 7 bases from J, the gap between germline ends came to 19 bases. CDR3 DNA sequence: TGTGCCAGCAGTTCCCAAGGGTCTGTCCGGGGTGAAGCTTTCTTT. Translated: CASSSQGSVRGEAFF.

The chain couples TRBV19 to TRBJ1-5; a possible D gene is TRBD1 (5 bases). The V and J ends lost 7 bases and 1 base respectively, with 14 bases between them. This CDR3 is 15 amino acids long. CDR1 and CDR2 from the germline V gene are LNHDA and SQIVND (reference sequence). CDR3 protein: CASTPPAGSNQPQHF. The CDR3 DNA follows: TGTGCCAGTACCCCACCGGCAGGGAGCAATCAGCCCCAGCATTTT.

This chain uses TRBV9 with TRBJ1-1; D remains unclear. The CDR3 is 18 amino acids. Germline CDR1 and CDR2: SGDLS and YYNGEE. V was cut by 1 base and J by 2 bases, with 21 bases left in between. The CDR3 spells CASSVSYSSPTDNTEAFF. In DNA form, the CDR3 reads TGTGCCAGCAGCGTAAGCTATTCAAGCCCAACAGATAACACTGAAGCTTTCTTT.

There are a few counts of this clone. This sequence joins TRBV6-4 and TRBJ2-3, with D uncertain. This CDR3 has 14 amino acids. Germline loops: CDR1 MRHNA, CDR2 SNTAGT. Trimming shortened V by 4 bases and J by 3 bases, and 11 bases separated the two germline ends. The CDR3 coding sequence is TGTGCCAGCAGTGTATCTACGAATACAGATACGCAGTATTTT. The encoded protein is CASSVSTNTDTQYF.

The V gene is TRBV9, the J gene TRBJ2-1; the match to TRBD2 covers 13 bases. CDR1 and CDR2 (germline): SGDLS, YYNGEE. V lost 4 bases and J lost 2; bases outside the gene matches: 3. CDR3 length: 16 residues. CDR3 protein: CASSLGTSGAYNEQFF. The CDR3 nucleotides are TGTGCCAGCAGCCTCGGGACTAGCGGGGCCTACAATGAGCAGTTCTTC.

This clone was counted between two and nine times. The chain links TRBV5-1 to TRBJ2-7, with 9 bases that match TRBD1. J gave up 3 bases and V 8 bases, and 3 bases lay outside the gene matches. The CDR3 length is 12 residues. CDR1 is SGHRS and CDR2 is YFSETQ in the germline V gene. For the CDR3, the DNA is TGCGCCAGTCGGGACAGGGACTACGAGCAGTACTTC. Translating gives CASRDRDYEQYF.

This sequence joins TRBV4-1 and TRBJ2-1, with D maybe TRBD1 (6 bases). Per the germline V gene, CDR1 is MGHRA and CDR2 is YSYEKL. The CDR3 runs to 13 residues. Trimming took 3 bases from V and 14 from J, leaving 17 bases between them. DNA for the CDR3: TGCGCCAGCAGCCACGACACAGGGAATGAAGAGTTCTTC. Protein sequence: CASSHDTGNEEFF.

In this sample, this clone turned up once. The J gene is TRBJ1-2, the V gene TRBV5-1, with D uncertain. Germline V gene lookup returns CDR1 SGHRS and CDR2 YFSETQ. V was pared by 4 bases and J by 7 bases, with 8 bases between. CDR3 length: 11 residues. CDR3 sequence: CASSGSGGYTF. The CDR3 region has the DNA TGCGCCAGCAGCGGTTCAGGTGGCTACACCTTC.

The genes are TRBV30 and TRBJ2-7; 7 bases align to TRBD1. Germline CDR1 is GTSNPN and CDR2 is SVGIG (reference sequence). The CDR3 covers 17 residues. Trimming took 1 base from V and 3 from J; bases not matched to a gene: 15. The CDR3 here is CAWSDGWTGQLNYEQYF. CDR3 in DNA: TGTGCCTGGAGTGATGGCTGGACAGGACAACTCAACTACGAGCAGTACTTC.

The V and J genes are TRBV7-2 and TRBJ2-7; a possible D gene is TRBD1 (5 bases). Trimming cost V 0 bases and J 6 bases, with 6 bases left between them. Germline V gene sequence: CDR1 SGHTA, CDR2 FQGNSA. This CDR3 contains 12 residues. CDR3 in amino acids: CASSLAGREQYF. The CDR3 DNA is TGTGCCAGCAGCTTAGCGGGGCGCGAGCAGTACTTC.

CDR3 nucleotide sequence: TGTGCCAGCAGCCCGGGGGGCGGGAAGGTCGGCGGGGAGCTGTTTTTT. Its protein is CASSPGGGKVGGELFF. The J gene is TRBJ2-2, the V gene TRBV9; a weak D match, TRBD2 (7 bases). The CDR3 contains 16 residues. Per the germline V gene, CDR1 is SGDLS and CDR2 is YYNGEE. The V end lost 4 bases, the J end lost 7 bases, and 20 bases lay between the germline ends.

The V gene is TRBV4-3, the J gene TRBJ2-6; 7 bases fit TRBD1. This CDR3 is built from 16 residues. Trimming cost V 0 bases and J 1 base; bases outside gene matches: 0. Germline values: CDR1 LGHNA, CDR2 YSLEER. CDR3 bases: TGCGCCAGCAGCCAAGACAGGGGGTCTGGGGCCAACGTCCTGACTTTC. Residues: CASSQDRGSGANVLTF.

The rearrangement uses TRBV11-3 and TRBJ2-1, with 15 bases identical to TRBD2. Unmatched junction bases numbered 8, after V lost 5 bases and J lost 0 bases. From germline, CDR1 is SGHNT and CDR2 YENEEA. The CDR3 is made up of 19 amino acids. The CDR3 bases are TGTGCCAGCAGCCAAGGGACTAGCGGGAGGTTTGGCTCCTACAATGAGCAGTTCTTC. Translating it yields CASSQGTSGRFGSYNEQFF.

The chain couples TRBV19 to TRBJ1-1, with 7 bases that match TRBD1. The CDR3 sequence is 16 residues long. Unmatched junction bases numbered 11, after V lost 5 bases and J lost 2 bases. From germline, CDR1 is LNHDA and CDR2 SQIVND (reference sequence). Written as DNA, the CDR3 is TGTGCCAGTAGTCCCCCCTGGACAGGAGTAAACACTGAAGCTTTCTTT. As protein: CASSPPWTGVNTEAFF. The full variable domain, with the rest looked up from reference TRBV19 and TRBJ1-1, is DGGITQSPKYLFRKEGQNVTLSCEQNLNHDAMYWYRQDPGQGLRLIYYSQIVNDFQKGDIAEGYSVSREKKESFPLTVTSAQKNPTAFYLCASSPPWTGVNTEAFFGQGTRLTVV.

The chain joins TRBV19 to TRBJ2-3; D is unresolved. CDR3 size: 14 residues. The germline CDR1 and CDR2 sequences are LNHDA and SQIVND (reference sequence). With 7 bases removed from V and 6 bases from J, the gap between germline ends came to 17 bases. This CDR3 reads CASILTLRMDTQYF. CDR3 bases: TGTGCCAGTATTCTCACGTTGAGGATGGATACGCAGTATTTT.

The chain carries TRBV3-1 (or the pseudogene TRBV3-2) and TRBJ1-6; a possible D gene is TRBD1 (6 bases). Per germline, CDR1 LGHDT and CDR2 YNNKEL (reference sequence). CDR3 size: 15 residues. The V end was cut by 1 base, the J end by 7 bases, with 11 bases between. Here the CDR3 reads CASSQVGQGNSPLHF. The CDR3 DNA is TGTGCCAGCAGCCAAGTTGGGCAGGGGAATTCACCCCTCCACTTT.

This chain connects TRBV5-1 to TRBJ1-6; TRBD1 matches at 8 bases. From germline, CDR1 is SGHRS and CDR2 YFSETQ. V gave up 5 bases and J gave up 8 bases; unmatched junction bases: 6. The CDR3 consists of 14 residues. Here the CDR3 DNA reads TGCGCCAGCAGGGAACAGGGGGTGGATTCACCCCTCCACTTT. This translates into CASREQGVDSPLHF.